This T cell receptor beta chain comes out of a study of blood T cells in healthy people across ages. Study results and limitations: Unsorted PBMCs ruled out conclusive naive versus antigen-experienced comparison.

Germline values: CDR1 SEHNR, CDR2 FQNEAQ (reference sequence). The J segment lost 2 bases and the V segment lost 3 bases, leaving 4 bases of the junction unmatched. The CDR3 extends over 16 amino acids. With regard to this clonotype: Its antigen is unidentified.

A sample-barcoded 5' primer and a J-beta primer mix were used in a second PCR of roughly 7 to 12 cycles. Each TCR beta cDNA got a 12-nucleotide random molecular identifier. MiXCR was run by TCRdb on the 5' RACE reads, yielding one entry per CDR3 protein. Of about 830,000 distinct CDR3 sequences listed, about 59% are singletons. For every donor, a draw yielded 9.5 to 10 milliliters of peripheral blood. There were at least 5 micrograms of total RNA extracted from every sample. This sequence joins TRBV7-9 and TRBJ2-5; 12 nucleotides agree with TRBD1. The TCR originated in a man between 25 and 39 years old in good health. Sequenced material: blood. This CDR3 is CASSLGDRGHQETQYF. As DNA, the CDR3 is TGTGCCAGCAGCTTGGGGGACAGGGGGCATCAAGAGACCCAGTACTTC. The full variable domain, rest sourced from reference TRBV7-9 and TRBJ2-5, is DTGVSQNPRHKITKRGQNVTFRCDPISEHNRLYWYRQTLGQGPEFLTYFQNEAQLEKSRLLSDRFSAERPKGSFSTLEIQRTEQGDSAMYLCASSLGDRGHQETQYFGPGTRLLVL.